This T cell receptor beta chain was sequenced in a study of vaccination and CD4 T cells after COVID-19. Overall study context: There were six male and four female convalescents, and two of them were Hispanic.

Points on this clonotype: Its specificity is not known.

The Oncomine TCR Beta short-read assay sequenced DNA from cultured CD4+ T cells. TCRdb independently ran MiXCR on the PCR reads; one entry per CDR3 protein. The sample consists of 10,000 to 15,000 distinct CDR3 sequences, around 47% of them appearing once. Treatment indicated: approximately nine-day PBMC culture with coronavirus spike peptide pools or control peptides (ViraFEST assay). This CDR3 is 15 amino acids long. Trimming cost V 6 bases and J 3 bases, with 17 bases left between them. Per the germline V gene, CDR1 is KGHSH and CDR2 is LQKENI. The chain couples TRBV18 to TRBJ1-1; no reliable D call. Sequencing was carried out using CD4+ T cells from blood, cultured in vitro. The sequence came from a human donor who had recovered from COVID-19. In DNA form, the CDR3 reads TGTGCCAGCTCCACCTGGGAGGGTATCGACACTGAAGCTTTCTTT. Translated, it gives CASSTWEGIDTEAFF. The full variable domain, with the rest looked up from reference TRBV18 and TRBJ1-1, is NAGVMQNPRHLVRRRGQEARLRCSPMKGHSHVYWYRQLPEEGLKFMVYLQKENIIDESGMPKERFSAEFPKEGPSILRIQQVVRGDSAAYFCASSTWEGIDTEAFFGQGTRLTVV.